The rows below give T cell receptor beta chains drawn from one sample of a study of T cell responses to AZD1222 COVID-19 vaccine. The method was immunoSEQ multiplex PCR; TCRdb's version includes in-frame clones alone and lacks a portion of them. The sample yields 90,000 to 120,000 clones, around 94% seen once. The sequenced sample was peripheral blood, obtained on day 0 of AZD1222 vaccination. All receptors come from an adult in good health. Both conserved end residues are part of each CDR3. Each record gives: V gene, clone size, J gene, D gene, CDR3 protein, CDR3 DNA. A D gene is named only where the DNA matches it firmly. The size of a clone is reported for some rows only, either as once, few or many, or as a class for expanded clones.

TRBV10-1	.	TRBJ2-1	TRBD2	CASSEDGVQGGQLGQFF	TGCGCCAGCAGTGAGGATGGTGTGCAGGGAGGGCAATTGGGGCAGTTCTTC
TRBV6-4	.	TRBJ2-7	TRBD2	CASSPLPGGGDEQYF	TGTGCCAGCAGTCCCCTTCCCGGGGGGGGAGACGAGCAGTACTTC
TRBV11-2	.	TRBJ1-3	.	CASSLSARSGNTIYF	TGTGCCAGCAGCTTATCTGCTCGCTCTGGAAACACCATATATTTT
TRBV27	.	TRBJ2-1	.	CASSLLPSSHEQFF	TGTGCCAGCAGTTTACTGCCCAGCTCCCATGAGCAGTTCTTC
TRBV19	.	TRBJ1-3	.	CASSKGGTGNTIYF	TGTGCCAGTAGTAAAGGAGGAACCGGAAACACCATATATTTT
TRBV7-3	.	TRBJ2-1	.	CASSLWSEDEQFF	TGTGCCAGCAGCCTTTGGTCTGAAGATGAGCAGTTCTTC
TRBV5-1	.	TRBJ1-2	.	CASSLEGTIYGYTF	TGCGCCAGCAGCTTGGAGGGGACAATCTATGGCTACACCTTC
TRBV19	.	TRBJ2-2	.	CASRPTGPTGELFF	TGTGCCAGTAGGCCAACAGGGCCGACCGGGGAGCTGTTTTTT
TRBV3-1/TRBV3-2	.	TRBJ1-2	.	CASTRRRSGSNSGYTF	TGTGCCAGCACCCGGAGGCGGTCGGGATCCAATTCGGGCTACACCTTC
TRBV7-9	.	TRBJ1-2	.	CASSLETTYGYTF	TGTGCCAGCAGCTTAGAAACCACCTATGGCTACACCTTC
TRBV20-1	.	TRBJ2-7	.	CSARAGYEQYF	TGCAGTGCTAGAGCAGGGTACGAGCAGTACTTC
TRBV6-5	.	TRBJ2-4	.	CASSYYRGDIQYF	TGTGCCAGCAGTTACTATCGTGGGGACATTCAGTACTTC
TRBV28	.	TRBJ1-5	.	CASSFTPRTDSNQPQHF	TGTGCCAGCAGTTTCACCCCAAGGACCGATAGCAATCAGCCCCAGCATTTT
TRBV27	.	TRBJ1-2	.	CASSLDANYGYTF	TGTGCCAGCAGTTTAGATGCGAACTATGGCTACACCTTC
TRBV6-1	.	TRBJ1-1	.	CASSEEGGIEAFF	TGTGCCAGCAGTGAAGAAGGGGGGATTGAAGCTTTCTTT
TRBV7-9	once	TRBJ2-5	TRBD1	CASSAKSGGGEETQYF	TGTGCCAGCAGCGCAAAATCAGGGGGCGGGGAAGAGACCCAGTACTTC
TRBV6-6	.	TRBJ1-1	.	CASSKMIGGTPLATNTEAFF	TGTGCCAGCAGCAAGATGATTGGGGGGACACCACTTGCGACGAACACTGAAGCTTTCTTT
TRBV12-3/TRBV12-4	.	TRBJ2-7	TRBD1	CASSRNRGYEQYF	TGTGCCAGCAGTAGGAACAGGGGTTACGAGCAGTACTTC
TRBV12-3/TRBV12-4	.	TRBJ1-2	.	CASSFPRGGYTF	TGTGCCAGCAGTTTCCCTCGGGGGGGCTACACCTTC
TRBV12-3/TRBV12-4	.	TRBJ1-1	.	CASSFSAVEAFF	TGTGCCAGCAGTTTCTCAGCGGTTGAAGCTTTCTTT
TRBV19	.	TRBJ1-2	.	CASSKIGASNYGYTF	TGTGCCAGTAGTAAAATTGGGGCATCTAACTATGGCTACACCTTC
TRBV21-1	.	TRBJ1-2	.	CASSTPGGPLGYTF	TGTGCCAGCAGCACCCCCGGGGGACCCCTTGGCTACACCTTC
TRBV2	.	TRBJ1-2	.	CASSSTGGPGGYTF	TGTGCCAGCAGTTCTACTGGGGGCCCGGGTGGCTACACCTTC
TRBV24-1	.	TRBJ2-1	TRBD1	CATSDPTSRGNEQFF	TGTGCCACCAGTGATCCTACCTCCAGGGGGAATGAGCAGTTCTTC
TRBV18	.	TRBJ2-1	.	CASSPSRYEQFF	TGTGCCAGCTCACCAAGTCGTTATGAGCAGTTCTTC
TRBV7-3	.	TRBJ2-1	TRBD2	CASSLIPSGRGNEQFF	TGTGCCAGCAGCTTAATACCTAGCGGGAGGGGTAATGAGCAGTTCTTC
TRBV5-6	few	TRBJ1-2	.	CASSWASSNYGYTF	TGTGCCAGCAGCTGGGCCAGCTCTAACTATGGCTACACCTTC
TRBV10-2	.	TRBJ2-1	TRBD2	CASKLAGGNNEQFF	TGCGCCAGCAAACTAGCGGGAGGAAACAATGAGCAGTTCTTC